The 5 T cell receptor beta chains below come from one sample, sequenced in a study of blood T cell repertoires in COVID-19. The repertoire was sequenced with immunoSEQ multiplex PCR; TCRdb's copy has only in-frame clones and lacks some. Among roughly 250,000 clones listed, approximately 91% were seen once. Sequenced: PBMCs or T cells enriched from blood (not recorded which). The receptors were gathered from a human donor in a cohort exposed to, infected with or recovered from COVID-19 (not recorded which). The donor label of this sample is uncertain.

The V gene is TRBV15, the J gene TRBJ1-3, with a possible D match to TRBD1 (5 bases). The CDR3 is 15 residues long. The germline CDR1 and CDR2 sequences are LNHNV and YYDKDF (reference sequence). V was cut by 1 base and J by 4 bases, with 11 bases left in between. CDR3 residues: CATSRVGVSGNTIYF. The CDR3 bases are TGTGCCACCAGCAGAGTAGGGGTGTCAGGAAACACCATATATTTT.

The V and J genes are TRBV19 and TRBJ1-2; 8 bases align to TRBD1. This CDR3 comprises 14 residues. With V trimmed by 5 bases and J by 4 bases, 6 bases remained unmatched. Looked up from germline, CDR1 is LNHDA and CDR2 is SQIVND (reference sequence). CDR3: CASSPSTGGYGYTF. DNA of the CDR3: TGTGCCAGTAGTCCGTCCACAGGGGGCTATGGCTACACCTTC.

This chain connects TRBV7-9 to TRBJ2-5, with TRBD1 matching over 8 bases. The junction had 3 bases not matched to a gene; V was cut back by 2 bases and J by 4 bases. This CDR3 has 14 residues. Germline-derived CDR1 and CDR2 are SEHNR and FQNEAQ (reference sequence). The CDR3 reads CASSLTRGPETQYF. DNA for the CDR3: TGTGCCAGCAGCTTAACCAGGGGGCCAGAGACCCAGTACTTC.

V gene TRBV5-6 combines with J gene TRBJ2-2; D gene uncertain. V lost 2 bases and J 6 bases, leaving 5 bases between the germline ends. The CDR3 covers 12 residues. From germline, CDR1 is SGHDT and CDR2 YYEEEE. The DNA of the CDR3 is TGTGCCAGCAGCTTTGGGCCCGGGGAGCTGTTTTTT. Protein: CASSFGPGELFF. Full variable domain (rest looked up from reference TRBV5-6 and TRBJ2-2): DAGVTQSPTHLIKTRGQQVTLRCSPKSGHDTVSWYQQALGQGPQFIFQYYEEEERQRGNFPDRFSGHQFPNYSSELNVNALLLGDSALYLCASSFGPGELFFGEGSRLTVL.

This chain links TRBV6-2 or TRBV6-3 with TRBJ2-2; a weak D match, TRBD2 (6 bases). Germline V lookup: CDR1 MNHEY, CDR2 SVGEGT. Trimming removed 2 bases from V and 4 bases from J, with 11 bases in between. There are 15 residues in the CDR3. CDR3 residues: CASSYGGFGTGELFF. The CDR3 DNA follows: TGTGCCAGCAGTTACGGGGGGTTTGGCACCGGGGAGCTGTTTTTT.